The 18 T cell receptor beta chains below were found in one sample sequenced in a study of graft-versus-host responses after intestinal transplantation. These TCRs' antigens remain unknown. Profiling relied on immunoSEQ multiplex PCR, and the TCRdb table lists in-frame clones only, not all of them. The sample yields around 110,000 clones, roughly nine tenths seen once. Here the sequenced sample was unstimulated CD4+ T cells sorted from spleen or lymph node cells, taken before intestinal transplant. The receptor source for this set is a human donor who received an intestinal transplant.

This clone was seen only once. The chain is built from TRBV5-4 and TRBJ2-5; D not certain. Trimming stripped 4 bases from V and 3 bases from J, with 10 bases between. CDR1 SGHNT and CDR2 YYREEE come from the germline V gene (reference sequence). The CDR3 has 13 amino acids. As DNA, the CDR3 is TGTGCCAGCAGCCCGCGAGGAGAAGAGACCCAGTACTTC. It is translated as CASSPRGEETQYF.

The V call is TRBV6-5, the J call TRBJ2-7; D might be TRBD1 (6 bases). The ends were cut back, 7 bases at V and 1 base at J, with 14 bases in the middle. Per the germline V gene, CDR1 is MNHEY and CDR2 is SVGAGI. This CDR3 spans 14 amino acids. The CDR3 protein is CASTRTASSYEQYF. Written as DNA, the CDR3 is TGTGCCAGCACGAGGACAGCCAGTTCCTACGAGCAGTACTTC.

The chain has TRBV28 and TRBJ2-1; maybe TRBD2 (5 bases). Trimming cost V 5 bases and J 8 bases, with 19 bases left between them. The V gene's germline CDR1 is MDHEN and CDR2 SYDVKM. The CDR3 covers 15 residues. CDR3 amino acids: CASSPPGTLWDEQFF. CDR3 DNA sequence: TGTGCCAGCAGTCCTCCGGGAACACTTTGGGATGAGCAGTTCTTC.

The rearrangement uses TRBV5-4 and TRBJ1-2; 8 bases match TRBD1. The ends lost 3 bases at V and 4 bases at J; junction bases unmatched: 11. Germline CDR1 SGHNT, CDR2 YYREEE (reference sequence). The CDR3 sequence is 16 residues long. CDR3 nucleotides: TGTGCCAGCAGCTGGGCCAAGCAGGGGGCGGGCTATGGCTACACCTTC. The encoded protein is CASSWAKQGAGYGYTF.

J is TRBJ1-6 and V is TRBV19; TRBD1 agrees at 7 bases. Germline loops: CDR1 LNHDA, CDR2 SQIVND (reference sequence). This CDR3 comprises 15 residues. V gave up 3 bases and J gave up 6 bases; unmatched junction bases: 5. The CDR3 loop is CASSIDDRVNSPLHF. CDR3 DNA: TGTGCCAGTAGTATTGATGACAGGGTTAATTCACCCCTCCACTTT.

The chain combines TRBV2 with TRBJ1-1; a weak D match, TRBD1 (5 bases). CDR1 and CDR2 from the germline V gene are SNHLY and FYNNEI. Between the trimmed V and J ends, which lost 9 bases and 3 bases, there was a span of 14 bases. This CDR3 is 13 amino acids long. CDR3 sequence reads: CARTTGRDTEAFF. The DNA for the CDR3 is TGTGCCAGAACAACAGGTAGGGACACTGAAGCTTTCTTT.

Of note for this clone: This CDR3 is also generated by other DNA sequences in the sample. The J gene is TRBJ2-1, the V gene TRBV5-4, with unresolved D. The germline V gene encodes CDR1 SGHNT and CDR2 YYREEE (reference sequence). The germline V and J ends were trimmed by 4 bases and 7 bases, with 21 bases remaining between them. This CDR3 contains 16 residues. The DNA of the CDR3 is TGTGCCAGCAGCGGAGATCGAGATGGGTCTCGTAATGAGCAGTTCTTC. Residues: CASSGDRDGSRNEQFF. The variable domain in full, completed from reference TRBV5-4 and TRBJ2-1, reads ETGVTQSPTHLIKTRGQQVTLRCSSQSGHNTVSWYQQALGQGPQFIFQYYREEENGRGNFPPRFSGLQFPNYSSELNVNALELDDSALYLCASSGDRDGSRNEQFFGPGTRLTVL.

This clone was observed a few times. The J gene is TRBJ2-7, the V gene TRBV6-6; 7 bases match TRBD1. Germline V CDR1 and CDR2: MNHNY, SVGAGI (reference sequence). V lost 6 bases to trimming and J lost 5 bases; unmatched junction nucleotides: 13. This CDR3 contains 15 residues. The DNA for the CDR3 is TGTGCCAGCAGCTATACACTACAGGGGCGGGACGAGCAGTACTTC. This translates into CASSYTLQGRDEQYF.

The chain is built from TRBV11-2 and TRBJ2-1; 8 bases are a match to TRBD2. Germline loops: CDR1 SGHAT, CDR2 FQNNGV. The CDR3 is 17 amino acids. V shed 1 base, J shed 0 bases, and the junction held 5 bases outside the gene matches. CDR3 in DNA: TGTGCCAGCAGCTTAGCAGGACTAGCCTACTCCTACAATGAGCAGTTCTTC. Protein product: CASSLAGLAYSYNEQFF.

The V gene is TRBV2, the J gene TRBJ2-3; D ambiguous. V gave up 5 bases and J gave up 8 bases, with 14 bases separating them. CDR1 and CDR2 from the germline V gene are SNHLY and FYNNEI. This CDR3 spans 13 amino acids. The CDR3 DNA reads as TGTGCCAGCAGTATCGACTCCTTTGGTACGCAGTATTTT. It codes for CASSIDSFGTQYF.

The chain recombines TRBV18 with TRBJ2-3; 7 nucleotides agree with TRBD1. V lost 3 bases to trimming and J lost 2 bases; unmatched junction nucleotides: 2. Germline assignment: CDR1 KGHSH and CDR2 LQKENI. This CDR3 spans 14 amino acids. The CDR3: CASSPTGPTDTQYF. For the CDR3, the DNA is TGTGCCAGCTCACCGACAGGGCCCACAGATACGCAGTATTTT.

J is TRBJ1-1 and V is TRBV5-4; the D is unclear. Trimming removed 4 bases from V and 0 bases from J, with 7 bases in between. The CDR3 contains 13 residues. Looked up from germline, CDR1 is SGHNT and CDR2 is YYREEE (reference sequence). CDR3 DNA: TGTGCCAGCAGCCGAGATATGAACACTGAAGCTTTCTTT. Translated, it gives CASSRDMNTEAFF.

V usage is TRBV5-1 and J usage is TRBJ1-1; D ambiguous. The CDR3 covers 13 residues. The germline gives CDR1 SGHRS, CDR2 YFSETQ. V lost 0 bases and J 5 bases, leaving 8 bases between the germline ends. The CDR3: CASSLAGRTEAFF. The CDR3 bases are TGCGCCAGCAGCTTGGCCGGGAGGACTGAAGCTTTCTTT.

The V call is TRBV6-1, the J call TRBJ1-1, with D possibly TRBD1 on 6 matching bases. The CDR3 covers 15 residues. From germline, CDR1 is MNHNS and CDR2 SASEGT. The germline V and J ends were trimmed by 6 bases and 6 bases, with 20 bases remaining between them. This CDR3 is CASRLSPGGASEAFF. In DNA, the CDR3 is TGTGCCAGCAGACTCTCCCCGGGGGGCGCCTCTGAAGCTTTCTTT.

For the CDR3, the DNA is TGTGCCAGCTCACCGGGTCGACAGGGTTCTCTTTATGGCTACACCTTC. Translated, it gives CASSPGRQGSLYGYTF. The chain joins TRBV18 to TRBJ1-2, with 7 bases matching TRBD1. V lost 3 bases, J lost 5 bases, and 12 bases stayed unmatched. The CDR3 covers 16 residues. The germline V gene encodes CDR1 KGHSH and CDR2 LQKENI.

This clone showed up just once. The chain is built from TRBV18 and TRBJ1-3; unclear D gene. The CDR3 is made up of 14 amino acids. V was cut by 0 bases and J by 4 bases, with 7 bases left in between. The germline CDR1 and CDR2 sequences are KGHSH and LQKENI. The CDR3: CASSPPSTGNTIYF. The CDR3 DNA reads TGTGCCAGCTCACCACCAAGCACCGGAAACACCATATATTTT.

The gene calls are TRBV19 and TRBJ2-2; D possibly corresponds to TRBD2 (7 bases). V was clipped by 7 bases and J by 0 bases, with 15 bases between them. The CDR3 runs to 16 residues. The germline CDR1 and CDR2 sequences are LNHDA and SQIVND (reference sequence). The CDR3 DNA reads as TGTGCCAGTATCGGGAGGACAGCCCCGAACACCGGGGAGCTGTTTTTT. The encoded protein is CASIGRTAPNTGELFF. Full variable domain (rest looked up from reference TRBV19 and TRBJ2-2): DGGITQSPKYLFRKEGQNVTLSCEQNLNHDAMYWYRQDPGQGLRLIYYSQIVNDFQKGDIAEGYSVSREKKESFPLTVTSAQKNPTAFYLCASIGRTAPNTGELFFGEGSRLTVL.

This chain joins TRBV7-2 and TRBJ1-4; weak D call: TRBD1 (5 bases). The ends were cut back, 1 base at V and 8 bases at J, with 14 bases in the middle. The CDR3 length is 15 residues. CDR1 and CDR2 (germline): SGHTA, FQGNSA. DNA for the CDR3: TGTGCCAGCAGCTTAGTTAGGGGAACCGCCGAAAAACTGTTTTTT. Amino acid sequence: CASSLVRGTAEKLFF.